This T cell receptor beta chain was retrieved from a study of lymphopenia after photon versus proton radiotherapy. Whole-study results and caveats: Oligoclonal CD8+ Temra expansion after nadir drove photon patients' diversity drop. Better survival with proton therapy was suggested as possible, not demonstrated. In patients who died, overall survival fell as post-nadir TCR diversity dropped more. Relative stability marked proton patients; photon patients lost diversity and naive cells.

Trimming removed 6 bases from V and 4 bases from J, with 13 bases in between. The CDR3 is made up of 13 amino acids. Germline CDR1 SGHRS, CDR2 YFSETQ. This clone was recorded only once. The antigen remains undetermined. Assay: immunoSEQ multiplex PCR; the TCRdb copy retains only in-frame clones and omits some. The table has 35,000 to 50,000 clones, about 93% seen once; the top ten hold roughly 15%. The V and J genes are TRBV5-1 and TRBJ1-1; possible D gene TRBD1, 6 bases. The source of this sequence is a man aged 55 to 69 with cholangiocarcinoma. The source was peripheral blood, collected from a patient treated with photon-based radiotherapy. This CDR3 reads CASTHQGSTEAFF. CDR3 DNA sequence: TGCGCCAGCACCCACCAGGGGAGCACTGAAGCTTTCTTT. Drawing the rest from reference TRBV5-1 and TRBJ1-1, the complete variable domain is KAGVTQTPRYLIKTRGQQVTLSCSPISGHRSVSWYQQTPGQGLQFLFEYFSETQRNKGNFPGRFSGRQFSNSRSEMNVSTLELGDSALYLCASTHQGSTEAFFGQGTRLTVV.